This paragraph reports one TCR beta chain. Its antigen is not known. Methods used by the authors: Sequenced samples showed a median of 95,638 TCRs each, with counts running from approximately 20,000 to 700,000. MiXCR, run by TCRdb on the RACE reads, gives a single entry per CDR3 protein. What appears here as the V and J calls and clone size reflects TCRdb's work, not the paper's. The sample holds nearly 110,000 distinct CDR3 sequences, around 12% seen once. Per the germline V gene, CDR1 is SQVTM and CDR2 is ANQGSEA. CDR3 length: 16 amino acids. V lost 3 bases and J lost 0, with 15 bases in between. Time point here: pre-sensitization, week 0. Treatment described: therapeutic diphenylcyclopropenone sensitization with weekly scalp DPC. Total RNA was extracted from unfractionated whole blood. This record comes from a study of human T cells and chemical hapten exposure. Notes on the study in general: Clustering by CDR3 similarity yielded significantly more large clusters from expanded TCRs than controls.

The chain recombines TRBV29-1 with TRBJ2-1; D perhaps matches TRBD1 (6 bases). This TCR came from a woman aged 45-65 years with alopecia areata. Some clones in this sample may be carry-over from other donors' samples. The input for sequencing was whole blood, taken in connection with sensitization to the hapten diphenylcyclopropenone (DPC). The CDR3 nucleotides are TGCAGCGTTGAGCCCAGGGGAATGAGCTCCTACAATGAGCAGTTCTTC. It specifies CSVEPRGMSSYNEQFF.